This T cell receptor (beta chain) was obtained from a study of molecular identifiers for immune sequencing clone quantification. One entry per CDR3 protein, called by TCRdb with MiXCR from the PCR reads. The sample consists of more than 450,000 distinct CDR3 sequences, 20% to 25% of them appearing once. For this clonotype: The conserved phenylalanine or tryptophan normally closing the CDR3 is absent here, so this likely arose from a read error.

Sequencing was performed on naive CD8+ T cells from blood, with Jurkat cell RNA spiked in. Subset specified: FACS-sorted CD8+CD4-CCR7+CD45RA+ naive T cells. The receptor was isolated from a human donor in good health. Some libraries in this study had Jurkat cell RNA spiked in.

The CDR3 DNA follows: TGTGCCAGCAGCTTAGTCGTTCTAGGGGGGCCGGTGGAGACCCAGTACCTC. Its protein product is CASSLVVLGGPVETQYL. V is TRBV7-2 and J is TRBJ2-5, with D possibly called TRBD1 or TRBD2 (6 bases each). The CDR3 loop spans 17 amino acids. CDR1 and CDR2 from the germline V gene are SGHTA and FQGNSA. Between the trimmed V and J ends, which lost 1 base and 5 bases, there was a span of 20 bases.